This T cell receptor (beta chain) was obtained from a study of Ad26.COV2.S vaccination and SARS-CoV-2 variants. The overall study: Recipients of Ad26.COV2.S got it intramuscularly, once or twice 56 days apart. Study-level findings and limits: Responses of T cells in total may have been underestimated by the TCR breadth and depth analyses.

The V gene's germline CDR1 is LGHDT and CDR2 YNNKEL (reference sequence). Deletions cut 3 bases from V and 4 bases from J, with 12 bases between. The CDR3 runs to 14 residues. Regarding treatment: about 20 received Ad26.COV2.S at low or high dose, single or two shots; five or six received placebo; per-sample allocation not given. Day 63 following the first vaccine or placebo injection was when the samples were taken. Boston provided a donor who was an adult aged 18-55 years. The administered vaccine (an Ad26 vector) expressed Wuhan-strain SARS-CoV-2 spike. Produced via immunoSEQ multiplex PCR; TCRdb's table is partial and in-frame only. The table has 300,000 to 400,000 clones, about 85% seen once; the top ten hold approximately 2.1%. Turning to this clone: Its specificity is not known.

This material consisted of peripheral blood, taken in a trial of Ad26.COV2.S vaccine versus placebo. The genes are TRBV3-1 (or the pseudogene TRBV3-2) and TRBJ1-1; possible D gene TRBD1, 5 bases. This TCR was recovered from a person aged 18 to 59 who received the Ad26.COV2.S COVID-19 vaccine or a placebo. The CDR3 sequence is CASSHRGGFTEAFF. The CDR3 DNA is TGTGCCAGCAGCCATAGGGGTGGGTTCACTGAAGCTTTCTTT.